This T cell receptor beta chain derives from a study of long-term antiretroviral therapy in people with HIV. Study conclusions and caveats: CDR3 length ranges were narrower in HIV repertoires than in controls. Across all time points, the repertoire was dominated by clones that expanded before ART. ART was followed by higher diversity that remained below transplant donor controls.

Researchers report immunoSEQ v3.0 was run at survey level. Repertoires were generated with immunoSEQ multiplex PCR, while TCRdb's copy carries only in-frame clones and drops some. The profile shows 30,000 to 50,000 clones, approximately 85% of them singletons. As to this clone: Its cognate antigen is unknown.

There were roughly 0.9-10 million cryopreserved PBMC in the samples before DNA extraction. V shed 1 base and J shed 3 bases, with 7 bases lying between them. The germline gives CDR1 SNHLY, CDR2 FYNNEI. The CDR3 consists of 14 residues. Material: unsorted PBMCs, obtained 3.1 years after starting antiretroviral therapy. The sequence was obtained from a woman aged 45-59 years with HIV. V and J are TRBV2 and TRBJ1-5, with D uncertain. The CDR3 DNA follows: TGTGCCAGCAGTGAAGGTCCGTTCAATCAGCCCCAGCATTTT. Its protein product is CASSEGPFNQPQHF.